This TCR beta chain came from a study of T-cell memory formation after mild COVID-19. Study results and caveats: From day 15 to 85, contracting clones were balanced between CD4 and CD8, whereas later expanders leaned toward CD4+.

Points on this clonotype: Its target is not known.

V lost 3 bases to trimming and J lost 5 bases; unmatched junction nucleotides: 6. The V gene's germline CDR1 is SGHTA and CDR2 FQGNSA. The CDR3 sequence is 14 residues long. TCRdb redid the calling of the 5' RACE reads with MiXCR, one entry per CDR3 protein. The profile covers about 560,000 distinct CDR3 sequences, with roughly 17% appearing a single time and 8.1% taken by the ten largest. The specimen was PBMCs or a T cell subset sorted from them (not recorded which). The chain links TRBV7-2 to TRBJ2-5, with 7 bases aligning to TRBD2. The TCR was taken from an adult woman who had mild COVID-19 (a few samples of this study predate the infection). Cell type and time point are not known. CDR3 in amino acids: CASSFAGEWETQYF. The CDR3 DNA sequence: TGTGCCAGCAGCTTCGCGGGGGAGTGGGAGACCCAGTACTTC.